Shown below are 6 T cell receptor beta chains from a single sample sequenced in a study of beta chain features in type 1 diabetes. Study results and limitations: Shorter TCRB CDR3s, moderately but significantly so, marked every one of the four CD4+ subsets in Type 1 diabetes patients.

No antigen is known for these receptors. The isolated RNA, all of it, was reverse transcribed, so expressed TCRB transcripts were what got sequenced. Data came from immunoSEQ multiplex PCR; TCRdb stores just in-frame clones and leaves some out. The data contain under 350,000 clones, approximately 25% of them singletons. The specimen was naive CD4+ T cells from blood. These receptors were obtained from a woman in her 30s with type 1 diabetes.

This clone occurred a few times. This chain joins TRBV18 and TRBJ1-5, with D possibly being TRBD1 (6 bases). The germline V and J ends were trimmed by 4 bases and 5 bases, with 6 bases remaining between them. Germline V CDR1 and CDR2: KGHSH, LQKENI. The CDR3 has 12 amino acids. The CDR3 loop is CASSHRDQPQHF. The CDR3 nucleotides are TGTGCCAGCTCACACAGGGATCAGCCCCAGCATTTT.

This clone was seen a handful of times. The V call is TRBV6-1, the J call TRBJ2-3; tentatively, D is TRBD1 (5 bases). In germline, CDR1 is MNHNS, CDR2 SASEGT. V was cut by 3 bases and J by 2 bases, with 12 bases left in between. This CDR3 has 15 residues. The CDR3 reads CASSDIQGYTDTQYF. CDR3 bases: TGTGCCAGCAGTGATATCCAGGGCTACACAGATACGCAGTATTTT.

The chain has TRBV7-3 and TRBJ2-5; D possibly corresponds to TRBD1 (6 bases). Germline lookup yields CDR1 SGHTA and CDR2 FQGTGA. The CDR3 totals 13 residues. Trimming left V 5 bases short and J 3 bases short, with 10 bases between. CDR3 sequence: CASSPTGKETQYF. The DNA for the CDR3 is TGTGCCAGCAGCCCTACAGGGAAAGAGACCCAGTACTTC.

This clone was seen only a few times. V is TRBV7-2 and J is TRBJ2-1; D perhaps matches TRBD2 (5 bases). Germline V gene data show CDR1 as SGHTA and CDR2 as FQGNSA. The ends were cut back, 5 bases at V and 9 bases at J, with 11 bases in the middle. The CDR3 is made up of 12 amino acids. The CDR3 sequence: CASSPLGPEQFF. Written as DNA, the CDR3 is TGTGCCAGCAGCCCACTAGGGCCTGAGCAGTTCTTC.

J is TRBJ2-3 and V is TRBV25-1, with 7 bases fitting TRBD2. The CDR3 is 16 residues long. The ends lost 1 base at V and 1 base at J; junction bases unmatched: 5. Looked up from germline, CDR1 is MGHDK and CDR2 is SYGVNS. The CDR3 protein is CASSESPGGGTDTQYF. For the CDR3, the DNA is TGTGCCAGCAGTGAATCCCCGGGGGGAGGCACAGATACGCAGTATTTT.

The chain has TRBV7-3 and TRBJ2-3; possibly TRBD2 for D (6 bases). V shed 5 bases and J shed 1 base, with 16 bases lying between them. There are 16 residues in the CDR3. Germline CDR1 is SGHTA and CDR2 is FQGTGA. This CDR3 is CASSTGGSGGTDTQYF. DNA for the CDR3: TGTGCCAGCAGCACCGGGGGTTCAGGAGGCACAGATACGCAGTATTTT.